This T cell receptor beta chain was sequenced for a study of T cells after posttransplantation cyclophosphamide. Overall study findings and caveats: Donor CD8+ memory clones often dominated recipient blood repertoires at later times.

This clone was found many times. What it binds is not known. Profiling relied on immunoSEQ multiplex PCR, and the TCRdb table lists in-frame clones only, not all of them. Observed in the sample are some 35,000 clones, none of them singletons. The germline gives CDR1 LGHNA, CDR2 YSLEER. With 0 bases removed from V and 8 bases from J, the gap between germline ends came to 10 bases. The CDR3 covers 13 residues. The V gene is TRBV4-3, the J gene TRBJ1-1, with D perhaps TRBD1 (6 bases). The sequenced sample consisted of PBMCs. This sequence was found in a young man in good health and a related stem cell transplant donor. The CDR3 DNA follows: TGCGCCAGCAGCCAAGATCTCGACAGGGAAGCTTTCTTT. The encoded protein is CASSQDLDREAFF.